These 22 T cell receptor beta chains originate from one sample sequenced in a study of beta chain features in type 1 diabetes. General study findings and limits: Among patients with Type 1 diabetes, TCRB CDR3s were moderately but significantly shorter in every one of the four CD4+ subsets.

The antigens for these receptors are not known. Expressed TCRB transcripts were sequenced because the isolated RNA had all been reverse transcribed beforehand. Profiling relied on immunoSEQ multiplex PCR, and the TCRdb table lists in-frame clones only, not all of them. The sample includes around 690,000 clones, 12% seen only once; the top ten take over 0.1%. The specimen sequenced was naive CD4+ T cells from blood. The origin of the receptors is a man in his thirties or forties with type 1 diabetes.

The chain's CDR3 is CASSSPRSGGPYNEQFF. CDR3 in DNA: TGTGCCAGCAGTTCACCCCGAAGCGGGGGGCCCTACAATGAGCAGTTCTTC. The J gene is TRBJ2-1, the V gene TRBV7-2, with 9 bases aligning to TRBD2. The CDR3 length is 17 residues. CDR1 and CDR2 from the germline V gene are SGHTA and FQGNSA. The V and J ends lost 6 bases and 2 bases, in that order; junction bases with no gene match: 11.

The chain carries TRBV6-6 and TRBJ1-5; possible D gene TRBD1, 6 bases. V was pared by 6 bases and J by 4 bases, with 13 bases between. This CDR3 comprises 14 residues. CDR1 and CDR2 from the germline V gene are MNHNY and SVGAGI (reference sequence). The CDR3 spells CASRERGGNQPQHF. CDR3 nucleotide sequence: TGTGCCAGCAGAGAAAGAGGGGGTAATCAGCCCCAGCATTTT.

This clone was seen a handful of times. The chain uses TRBV6-6 and TRBJ1-4, with 8 bases identical to TRBD1. Trimming removed 5 bases from V and 4 bases from J; junction bases left unmatched: 6. This CDR3 has 15 amino acids. CDR1 and CDR2 (germline): MNHNY, SVGAGI (reference sequence). The CDR3 region is CASSPGTGLNEKLFF. CDR3 in DNA: TGTGCCAGCAGTCCCGGGACAGGCCTTAATGAAAAACTGTTTTTT.

This clone was found a few times. The V and J genes are TRBV7-9 and TRBJ2-5, with TRBD1 identical over 8 bases. Germline V lookup: CDR1 SEHNR, CDR2 FQNEAQ (reference sequence). The CDR3 spans 15 residues. V was clipped by 4 bases and J by 5 bases; unmatched bases: 9. This CDR3 is CASSSNTGGWETQYF. Here the CDR3 DNA reads TGTGCCAGCAGCTCAAATACAGGGGGTTGGGAGACCCAGTACTTC.

The rearrangement joins TRBV9 to TRBJ1-4, with a tentative D call TRBD1 (5 bases). The CDR3 covers 13 residues. Between the trimmed V and J ends, which lost 3 bases and 15 bases, there was a span of 18 bases. The germline gives CDR1 SGDLS, CDR2 YYNGEE. The CDR3 DNA sequence: TGTGCCAGCAGCGCTGAAGTGGGACGGCTCATGTTTTTT. This encodes CASSAEVGRLMFF.

The J gene is TRBJ1-1, the V gene TRBV5-4, with D unclear. CDR3 length: 16 amino acids. Trimming cost V 0 bases and J 1 base, with 13 bases left between them. Germline loops: CDR1 SGHNT, CDR2 YYREEE (reference sequence). The CDR3 DNA sequence: TGTGCCAGCAGCTTGGGGACTTCTAGCCCGAACACTGAAGCTTTCTTT. The encoded protein is CASSLGTSSPNTEAFF.

This sequence joins TRBV7-9 and TRBJ2-2; D is possibly TRBD1 (6 bases). Trimming took off 6 bases at V and 2 bases at J, with 16 bases between the two ends. The CDR3 totals 16 residues. Germline loops: CDR1 SEHNR, CDR2 FQNEAQ (reference sequence). In DNA, the CDR3 is TGTGCCAGCAGATCAGGGGTGACAGCCAACACCGGGGAGCTGTTTTTT. Protein: CASRSGVTANTGELFF.

The chain links TRBV18 to TRBJ2-3, with a tentative D call TRBD2 (5 bases). CDR1 is KGHSH, CDR2 LQKENI, per germline. V lost 3 bases and J 6 bases, leaving 7 bases between the germline ends. The CDR3 covers 12 residues. This CDR3 reads CASSPEADTQYF. CDR3 nucleotides: TGTGCCAGCTCACCGGAGGCCGATACGCAGTATTTT.

The chain recombines TRBV4-1 with TRBJ1-3; D call uncertain. This CDR3 region has 17 residues. V was shortened by 0 bases and J by 0 bases, with 12 bases between the two germline ends. Per germline, CDR1 MGHRA and CDR2 YSYEKL. CDR3 sequence reads: CASSQETAESSGNTIYF. Here the CDR3 DNA reads TGCGCCAGCAGCCAAGAAACAGCCGAGAGCTCTGGAAACACCATATATTTT.

This rearrangement joins TRBV21-1 to TRBJ2-2. TRBV21-1 is listed as a pseudogene. The CDR3 spans 11 residues. The CDR3 reads CASSGAGELFF. CDR3 DNA sequence: TGTGCCAGCAGCGGGGCCGGGGAGCTGTTTTTT.

The rearrangement links TRBV12-5 to TRBJ1-5, with D unresolved. The ends were cut back, 5 bases at V and 8 bases at J, with 7 bases in the middle. The CDR3 is 11 residues long. Germline assignment: CDR1 LGHNT and CDR2 FRNRAP. The CDR3 protein is CASGAIEPQHF. The DNA for the CDR3 is TGTGCTAGTGGTGCTATCGAGCCCCAGCATTTT. Based on the CDR3 plus reference TRBV12-5 and TRBJ1-5, the full variable domain is DARVTQTPRHKVTEMGQEVTMRCQPILGHNTVFWYRQTMMQGLELLAYFRNRAPLDDSGMPKDRFSAEMPDATLATLKIQPSEPRDSAVYFCASGAIEPQHFGDGTRLSIL.

The table lists this clone with a count of one. The chain carries TRBV9 and TRBJ2-7, with D perhaps TRBD1 (6 bases). Germline V lookup: CDR1 SGDLS, CDR2 YYNGEE. The V gene lost 0 bases and the J gene lost 6 bases, with 16 bases spanning the gap. The CDR3 is 15 amino acids. The CDR3 DNA follows: TGTGCCAGCAGCGTAGGGTCATCTTACAGGGCCGAGCAGTACTTC. Residues: CASSVGSSYRAEQYF.

J is TRBJ1-6 and V is TRBV7-2; TRBD1 might be the D (6 bases). The CDR3 runs to 15 residues. V was clipped by 6 bases and J by 2 bases, with 11 bases between them. The germline CDR1 and CDR2 sequences are SGHTA and FQGNSA. The CDR3 coding sequence is TGTGCCAGCAGTTTCGGACAGCCCTATAATTCACCCCTCCACTTT. It translates to CASSFGQPYNSPLHF.

The rearrangement joins TRBV27 to TRBJ2-2; 9 bases fit TRBD2. The CDR3 runs to 20 residues. Germline V lookup: CDR1 MNHEY, CDR2 SMNVEV (reference sequence). The trim removed 4 bases at V and 2 bases at J, leaving 17 bases unmatched. CDR3 residues: CASSWGTGGGARYNTGELFF. The CDR3 DNA follows: TGTGCCAGCAGTTGGGGCACAGGCGGGGGGGCGAGGTATAACACCGGGGAGCTGTTTTTT.

This clone turned up a few times. This chain uses TRBV9 with TRBJ2-1, with D perhaps matching TRBD2 (6 bases). Trimming left V 2 bases short and J 1 base short, with 16 bases between. Germline-derived CDR1 and CDR2 are SGDLS and YYNGEE. The CDR3 runs to 17 residues. The CDR3 DNA reads TGTGCCAGCAGCGTGAGAGGGGACTCGGATTCCTACAATGAGCAGTTCTTC. This sequence encodes CASSVRGDSDSYNEQFF.

This clone has a handful of counts. V and J are TRBV30 and TRBJ1-5, with 10 bases aligning to TRBD1. The CDR3 extends over 15 amino acids. V was pared by 3 bases and J by 5 bases, with 7 bases of the junction left unmatched. CDR1 is GTSNPN, CDR2 SVGIG, per germline (reference sequence). The CDR3 region has the DNA TGTGCCTGGAGCCCCGGGACAGGGGTATATCAGCCCCAGCATTTT. Translated: CAWSPGTGVYQPQHF.

This clone appeared a few times. The genes are TRBV25-1 and TRBJ2-1; D is uncertain. The V gene lost 5 bases and the J gene lost 5 bases, with 7 bases spanning the gap. Looked up from germline, CDR1 is MGHDK and CDR2 is SYGVNS. The CDR3 is 12 residues long. The DNA for the CDR3 is TGTGCCAGCAGTCGCAGAGACAATGAGCAGTTCTTC. It yields the protein CASSRRDNEQFF.

The table lists this clone with a few counts. The DNA for the CDR3 is TGTGCCAGCAGTCCATGGGACAGGGGCGGCGAGCAGTACTTC. This encodes CASSPWDRGGEQYF. V is TRBV27 and J is TRBJ2-7; 10 bases are a match to TRBD1. The V and J ends lost 5 bases and 6 bases, in that order; junction bases with no gene match: 7. The CDR3 covers 14 residues. Germline CDR1 and CDR2: MNHEY and SMNVEV (reference sequence).

Only a few counts were recorded for this clone. The chain employs TRBV5-4 and TRBJ1-3, with 8 bases aligning to TRBD1. With 4 bases clipped from V and 2 bases from J, the junction kept 2 bases outside the gene matches. Germline assignment: CDR1 SGHNT and CDR2 YYREEE (reference sequence). This CDR3 contains 14 residues. CDR3: CASSETGAGNTIYF. In DNA, the CDR3 is TGTGCCAGCAGCGAGACAGGGGCTGGAAACACCATATATTTT.

This clone has just a few counts. V gene TRBV5-4 combines with J gene TRBJ2-7; tentative D call: TRBD2 (5 bases). Germline V gene data show CDR1 as SGHNT and CDR2 as YYREEE (reference sequence). This CDR3 spans 12 amino acids. The V end lost 4 bases, the J end lost 7 bases, and 12 bases lay between the germline ends. CDR3 in amino acids: CASSQPWEEQYF. Written as DNA, the CDR3 is TGTGCCAGCAGCCAACCTTGGGAGGAGCAGTACTTC.

Notes on this clone: Other DNA sequences in the same sample also yield this CDR3. The J gene is TRBJ2-7, the V gene TRBV14; the D is unclear. CDR1 and CDR2 from the germline V gene are SGHDN and FVKESK. This CDR3 comprises 11 residues. Trimming shortened V by 2 bases and J by 4 bases, and 3 bases separated the two germline ends. Here the CDR3 DNA reads TGTGCCAGCAGCCAATATTACGAGCAGTACTTC. It translates to CASSQYYEQYF.

This clone was observed once. This chain uses TRBV2 with TRBJ2-7; tentative D call: TRBD2 (5 bases). Germline V gene sequence: CDR1 SNHLY, CDR2 FYNNEI. V lost 6 bases to trimming and J lost 5 bases, with 17 bases between them. The CDR3 contains 14 residues. CDR3 sequence (DNA): TGTGCCAGCAGCTTAGCGCTTAGGCCCGACGAGCAGTACTTC. Translating gives CASSLALRPDEQYF.